One and the same sample provided the 13 T cell receptor beta chains below, sequenced in a study of cytomegalovirus exposure and HLA in healthy donors. The PCR used 60 Vbeta and 13 Jbeta primers. Profiled with immunoSEQ multiplex PCR; TCRdb holds only in-frame clones, not every one. The profile covers around 200,000 clones, with roughly 79% appearing a single time and roughly 0.58% taken by the ten largest. Sequenced input: PBMCs. Receptors were obtained from a middle-aged woman in good health and CMV-seronegative.

The chain employs TRBV7-2 and TRBJ2-5; 8 positions agree with TRBD1. Germline CDR1 reads SGHTA; CDR2 reads FQGNSA. This CDR3 contains 14 residues. J gave up 5 bases and V 4 bases, and 6 bases lay outside the gene matches. CDR3: CASSYPGGSETQYF. CDR3 bases: TGTGCCAGCAGCTACCCAGGGGGCTCGGAGACCCAGTACTTC.

The rearrangement uses TRBV28 and TRBJ1-1; 8 positions match TRBD1. This CDR3 is 15 amino acids long. The V segment lost 8 bases and the J segment 4 bases; nucleotides outside the gene matches: 12. The germline V gene has CDR1 MDHEN and CDR2 SYDVKM. CDR3 sequence (DNA): TGTGCCAGCGGCTCCCCCGGACAGGGTTCCACTGAAGCTTTCTTT. Its protein is CASGSPGQGSTEAFF.

The chain employs TRBV5-1 and TRBJ1-1; TRBD1 matches 8 bases. Germline CDR1 reads SGHRS; CDR2 reads YFSETQ. Trimming took 4 bases from V and 1 from J; bases not matched to a gene: 9. The CDR3 runs 16 residues. This CDR3 is CASSDRDRTPNTEAFF. The CDR3 DNA reads TGCGCCAGCAGCGACCGGGACAGGACCCCGAACACTGAAGCTTTCTTT.

The V call is TRBV5-6, the J call TRBJ2-3, with TRBD2 identical over 11 bases. Trimming at V came to 4 bases and at J to 1 base, leaving 8 bases not matched to a gene. The CDR3 extends over 17 amino acids. Looked up from germline, CDR1 is SGHDT and CDR2 is YYEEEE. CDR3 coding DNA: TGTGCCAGCAGCATAGACTTGACTAGCGGGGGCACAGATACGCAGTATTTT. The encoded protein is CASSIDLTSGGTDTQYF.

The chain links TRBV7-9 to TRBJ2-7; the D gene is possibly TRBD2 (6 bases). Germline V gene sequence: CDR1 SEHNR, CDR2 FQNEAQ (reference sequence). This CDR3 has 17 residues. Trimming cost V 0 bases and J 2 bases, with 17 bases left between them. CDR3 sequence (DNA): TGTGCCAGCAGCTTAGCGCGGACGGGCAGGGAGGCCTACGAGCAGTACTTC. Translation: CASSLARTGREAYEQYF.

J is TRBJ1-3 and V is TRBV6-1; D is uncertain. Per germline, CDR1 MNHNS and CDR2 SASEGT. With 10 bases removed from V and 4 bases from J, the gap between germline ends came to 14 bases. The CDR3 extends over 13 amino acids. CDR3 bases: TGTGCCACCGAGGCCGCCCAGGGAAACACCATATATTTT. It encodes CATEAAQGNTIYF.

This chain connects TRBV28 to TRBJ2-2, with D possibly being TRBD2 (6 bases). Germline lookup yields CDR1 MDHEN and CDR2 SYDVKM. There are 11 residues in the CDR3. Trimming left V 8 bases short and J 7 bases short, with 8 bases between. CDR3 bases: TGTGCCAGCTGGGGGGACGGGGAGCTGTTTTTT. This codes for CASWGDGELFF.

The chain has TRBV28 and TRBJ2-7; TRBD2 agrees at 12 bases. The junction had 0 bases not matched to a gene; V was cut back by 1 base and J by 2 bases. Germline V CDR1 and CDR2: MDHEN, SYDVKM. This CDR3 contains 15 residues. CDR3 nucleotide sequence: TGTGCCAGCAGTTTATCTAGCGGGGGGGCCTACGAGCAGTACTTC. This translates into CASSLSSGGAYEQYF.

The sample holds a few counts of this clone. The CDR3 here is CASSTVGQGRGTEAFF. The CDR3 DNA reads TGTGCCAGCAGCACCGTCGGACAGGGGAGAGGGACTGAAGCTTTCTTT. This rearrangement joins TRBV5-6 to TRBJ1-1, with TRBD1 matching 9 bases. V lost 4 bases, J lost 5 bases, and 12 bases stayed unmatched. Germline V gives CDR1 SGHDT, CDR2 YYEEEE. This CDR3 region has 16 residues.

Only a few counts were recorded for this clone. The V gene is TRBV4-1, the J gene TRBJ2-2, with D perhaps TRBD2 (7 bases). In germline, CDR1 is MGHRA, CDR2 YSYEKL. The CDR3 spans 16 residues. Trimming removed 5 bases at V and 4 bases at J, with 17 bases between. The CDR3 nucleotides are TGCGCCAGCAGCGGGACAACGGGGGGTGGCACCGGGGAGCTGTTTTTT. It codes for CASSGTTGGGTGELFF.

The V call is TRBV21-1, the J call TRBJ2-2; TRBD2 was called by the table and not checked on the DNA. TRBV21-1 represents a pseudogene. The CDR3 runs 15 residues. For the CDR3, the DNA is TGTGCACCAGCCATCTTAGCGGTGAGCACCGGGGAGCTGTTTTTT. The encoded protein is CAPAILAVSTGELFF.

This rearrangement joins TRBV4-3 to TRBJ1-4; the D gene is possibly TRBD1 (6 bases). This CDR3 has 19 amino acids. Between the trimmed V and J ends, which lost 4 bases and 5 bases, there was a span of 26 bases. Germline V CDR1 and CDR2: LGHNA, YSLEER. Written as DNA, the CDR3 is TGCGCCAGCAGCCTAGACCTATTAACGCCCGGGACACGGAATGAAAAACTGTTTTTT. Translating gives CASSLDLLTPGTRNEKLFF.

CDR3 in DNA: TGTGCCAGCAGCGTCATGGGGGGTCAGCCCCAGCATTTT. It translates to CASSVMGGQPQHF. The chain links TRBV9 to TRBJ1-5, with D possibly matching TRBD1 (5 bases). This CDR3 has 13 amino acids. The ends were cut back, 2 bases at V and 6 bases at J, with 9 bases in the middle. Germline values: CDR1 SGDLS, CDR2 YYNGEE.